One and the same sample provided the 17 T cell receptor beta chains below, sequenced in a study of beta chain features in type 1 diabetes listed by TCRdb under 2018. Libraries came from the immunoSEQ multiplex PCR assay. All of the isolated RNA was reverse transcribed with the High Capacity cDNA Reverse Transcription Kit, so expressed TCRB transcripts were sequenced. The immuneACCESS repertoire file appears here via TCRdb, limited to in-frame rearrangements. These files lack a portion of the clones; in checked studies, under half of the deficit traces to unresolved V genes, and the cause of the others is not known. Recorded for this sample are roughly 350,000 clones; 9.5% to 11% of them occurred a single time. In total, the top ten clones hold about 0.014% of the sample. Material: naive CD4+ T cells from blood. The cell subset or site label, as the study defines it: true naive CD4+ T cells. These receptors were collected from a young woman in good health.

V gene TRBV28 combines with J gene TRBJ2-3; 14 bases match TRBD2. The ends lost 4 bases at V and 6 bases at J; junction bases unmatched: 6. Germline V lookup: CDR1 MDHEN, CDR2 SYDVKM. The CDR3 totals 16 residues. CDR3 residues: CASSSTSGRAFDTQYF. The CDR3 bases are TGTGCCAGCAGTTCGACTAGCGGGAGGGCCTTTGATACGCAGTATTTT.

This clone was seen only a few times. The gene calls are TRBV5-8 and TRBJ2-7; a weak D match, TRBD1 (7 bases). Trimming removed 4 bases from V and 4 bases from J, with 15 bases in between. Germline-derived CDR1 and CDR2 are SGHTS and YDEGEE. The CDR3 is made up of 14 amino acids. The CDR3 region has the DNA TGTGCCAGCAGCGGCGGGACAGAGTATTACGAGCAGTACTTC. Amino acids: CASSGGTEYYEQYF.

This clone was observed a handful of times. V is TRBV30 and J is TRBJ1-2; 10 bases match TRBD1. V was pared by 5 bases and J by 3 bases, with 6 bases of the junction left unmatched. This CDR3 contains 14 residues. Germline CDR1 GTSNPN, CDR2 SVGIG (reference sequence). CDR3 residues: CAWGTGEGYYGYTF. CDR3 nucleotide sequence: TGTGCCTGGGGGACAGGGGAGGGTTACTATGGCTACACCTTC.

The chain recombines TRBV6-4 with TRBJ2-1, with 9 bases aligning to TRBD2. J gave up 2 bases and V 3 bases, and 5 bases lay outside the gene matches. Germline values: CDR1 MRHNA, CDR2 SNTAGT. The CDR3 consists of 16 residues. The CDR3 protein is CASSEGAGGTYNEQFF. DNA for the CDR3: TGTGCCAGCAGTGAGGGAGCGGGGGGAACCTACAATGAGCAGTTCTTC.

This clone appeared a few times. The chain couples TRBV7-9 to TRBJ2-7; D is ambiguous. Germline V gene sequence: CDR1 SEHNR, CDR2 FQNEAQ (reference sequence). V lost 2 bases to trimming and J lost 2 bases, with 10 bases between them. The CDR3 spans 14 residues. CDR3 sequence (DNA): TGTGCCAGCAGCTTACTCCAGGCGACCTACGAGCAGTACTTC. Amino acids: CASSLLQATYEQYF.

The rearrangement links TRBV6-1 to TRBJ1-1, with unresolved D. The CDR3 has 13 amino acids. V was clipped by 1 base and J by 3 bases, with 6 bases between them. Per the germline V gene, CDR1 is MNHNS and CDR2 is SASEGT. The CDR3 DNA sequence: TGTGCCAGCAGTGAAGGCCGGGACACTGAAGCTTTCTTT. Its translation is CASSEGRDTEAFF.

The chain carries TRBV29-1 and TRBJ1-1; D gene unclear. The ends were cut back, 8 bases at V and 2 bases at J, with 9 bases in the middle. CDR3 length: 11 amino acids. Germline CDR1 and CDR2: SQVTM and ANQGSEA. CDR3 bases: TGCAGCCCCCACTCAAACACTGAAGCTTTCTTT. It is translated as CSPHSNTEAFF.

The chain recombines TRBV7-2 with TRBJ2-3; 9 bases align to TRBD2. V shed 9 bases and J 2 bases; nucleotides not matched to a gene: 6. The CDR3 has 14 residues. The germline CDR1 and CDR2 sequences are SGHTA and FQGNSA. The CDR3: CASDTSGFTDTQYF. The CDR3 DNA follows: TGTGCCAGTGACACTAGCGGGTTCACAGATACGCAGTATTTT.

The chain uses TRBV9 and TRBJ2-3; unclear D gene. The CDR3 length is 13 residues. Deletions cut 3 bases from V and 6 bases from J, with 11 bases between. Germline CDR1 and CDR2: SGDLS and YYNGEE. Here the CDR3 DNA reads TGTGCCAGCAGCGGACGGGTTGGGGATACGCAGTATTTT. It is translated as CASSGRVGDTQYF.

The V and J genes are TRBV5-1 and TRBJ2-2, with 8 bases lining up with TRBD1. CDR1 is SGHRS, CDR2 YFSETQ, per germline. Trimming cost V 0 bases and J 5 bases; bases outside gene matches: 6. The CDR3 has 16 residues. CDR3 nucleotides: TGCGCCAGCAGCTTGGCCGTGACAGGGGTGACCGGGGAGCTGTTTTTT. Amino acid sequence: CASSLAVTGVTGELFF.

About this clone: Other DNA variants within this sample encode the same CDR3. The chain links TRBV5-4 to TRBJ2-1; a possible D gene is TRBD1 (5 bases). V gave up 0 bases and J gave up 0 bases, with 7 bases separating them. Germline V lookup: CDR1 SGHNT, CDR2 YYREEE (reference sequence). The CDR3 contains 15 residues. The DNA of the CDR3 is TGTGCCAGCAGCTTGGACAGGAACTCCTACAATGAGCAGTTCTTC. It codes for CASSLDRNSYNEQFF.

The chain couples TRBV28 to TRBJ1-5; the match to TRBD1 covers 8 bases. V dropped 5 bases and J dropped 3; count of bases not matched to a gene: 6. Germline CDR1 and CDR2: MDHEN and SYDVKM. The CDR3 is 15 residues long. DNA for the CDR3: TGTGCCAGCAGTATAGGACAGGGTTTCAATCAGCCCCAGCATTTT. This gives the protein CASSIGQGFNQPQHF.

This sequence joins TRBV28 and TRBJ1-2; 7 bases agree with TRBD1. The CDR3 has 14 residues. Looked up from germline, CDR1 is MDHEN and CDR2 is SYDVKM. V shed 5 bases and J 4 bases; nucleotides not matched to a gene: 7. In DNA form, the CDR3 reads TGTGCCAGCAGTCCGCCCGACAGGGCCTATGGCTACACCTTC. It is translated as CASSPPDRAYGYTF.

The V call is TRBV7-8, the J call TRBJ2-7; 7 bases fit TRBD1. The junction had 9 bases not matched to a gene; V was cut back by 7 bases and J by 3 bases. The CDR3 runs 14 residues. The V gene's germline CDR1 is SGHVS and CDR2 FQNEAQ. CDR3 DNA: TGTGCCAGCACCCGACAGGGTGGGAACTACGAGCAGTACTTC. It encodes CASTRQGGNYEQYF.

V and J are TRBV5-1 and TRBJ2-3; 9 bases are a match to TRBD2. Germline values: CDR1 SGHRS, CDR2 YFSETQ. V shed 6 bases, J shed 0 bases, and the junction held 5 bases outside the gene matches. This CDR3 has 15 residues. The CDR3 sequence is CASTPLAGSTDTQYF. The CDR3 DNA is TGCGCCAGCACCCCCCTAGCGGGAAGCACAGATACGCAGTATTTT.

J is TRBJ2-7 and V is TRBV10-3; 12 nucleotides agree with TRBD2. V gave up 4 bases and J gave up 2 bases; unmatched junction bases: 3. CDR1 is ENHRY and CDR2 is SYGVKD in the germline V gene. The CDR3 is 15 residues long. CDR3 coding DNA: TGTGCCATCAGTGGGCTAGCGGGAGGGCCCTACGAGCAGTACTTC. It yields the protein CAISGLAGGPYEQYF.

This clone was counted between two and nine times. CDR3 nucleotide sequence: TGTGCCAGCAGCTTAAACGGACAAAGCTACGAGCAGTACTTC. Its translation: CASSLNGQSYEQYF. V usage is TRBV7-3 and J usage is TRBJ2-7; D might be TRBD1 (5 bases). Trimming stripped 1 base from V and 3 bases from J, with 10 bases between. The CDR3 is made up of 14 amino acids. Germline V gene data show CDR1 as SGHTA and CDR2 as FQGTGA.